The 3 T cell receptor beta chains reported below all come from one sample, sequenced in a study of shared clonotypes between healthy human individuals. CD8 cells regarded as naive lacked CD45RO, were positively chosen for CCR7, and omitted terminally differentiated effector memory CD45RA+ cells. The data were produced by immunoSEQ multiplex PCR, yet TCRdb's version contains in-frame clones alone and is incomplete. The sample has millions of clones; roughly 94% are singletons. Sequencing was performed on naive CD8+ T cells sorted from blood. The receptors were sampled from a young man in good health.

This sequence joins TRBV27 and TRBJ1-5; no clear D gene. This CDR3 has 13 residues. V lost 6 bases and J lost 0, with 6 bases in between. CDR1 MNHEY and CDR2 SMNVEV come from the germline V gene (reference sequence). CDR3: CASRAFSNQPQHF. The CDR3 region has the DNA TGTGCCAGCAGGGCTTTTAGCAATCAGCCCCAGCATTTT.

This chain connects TRBV7-6 to TRBJ1-1; 9 nucleotides match TRBD1. From germline, CDR1 is SGHVS and CDR2 FNYEAQ. Trimming took 5 bases from V and 5 from J; bases not matched to a gene: 3. The CDR3 loop spans 13 amino acids. The CDR3 sequence is CASSPGQGTEAFF. CDR3 nucleotide sequence: TGTGCCAGCAGCCCAGGACAGGGGACTGAAGCTTTCTTT. Using reference TRBV7-6 and TRBJ1-1 for the parts outside the CDR3, the full variable domain is GAGVSQSPRYKVTKRGQDVALRCDPISGHVSLYWYRQALGQGPEFLTYFNYEAQQDKSGLPNDRFSAERPEGSISTLTIQRTEQRDSAMYRCASSPGQGTEAFFGQGTRLTVV.

The chain joins TRBV30 to TRBJ2-1, with 9 bases fitting TRBD2. V shed 6 bases and J 5 bases; nucleotides not matched to a gene: 11. Germline V CDR1 and CDR2: GTSNPN, SVGIG (reference sequence). The CDR3 is made up of 15 amino acids. The CDR3 nucleotides are TGTGCCTGCCCCAACGGAGTAGCGGGAGACAATGAGCAGTTCTTC. Protein: CACPNGVAGDNEQFF.